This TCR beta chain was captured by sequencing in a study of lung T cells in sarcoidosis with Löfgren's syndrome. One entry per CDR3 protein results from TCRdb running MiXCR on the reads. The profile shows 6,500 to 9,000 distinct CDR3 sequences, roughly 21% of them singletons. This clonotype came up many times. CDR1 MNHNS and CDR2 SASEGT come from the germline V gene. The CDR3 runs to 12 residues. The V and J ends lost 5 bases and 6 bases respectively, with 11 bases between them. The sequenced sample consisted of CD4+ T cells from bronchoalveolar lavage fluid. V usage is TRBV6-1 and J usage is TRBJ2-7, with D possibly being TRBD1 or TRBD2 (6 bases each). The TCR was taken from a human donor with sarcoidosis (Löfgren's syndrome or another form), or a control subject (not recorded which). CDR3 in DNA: TGTGCCAGCAGTCTAGGGGGGACCGAGCAGTACTTC. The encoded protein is CASSLGGTEQYF.